The 27 T cell receptor beta chains given below trace back to one sample, sequenced in a study of T cell responses to AZD1222 COVID-19 vaccine. Sequencing used immunoSEQ multiplex PCR; TCRdb keeps in-frame clones, though not all of them. This sample carries some 200,000 clones, roughly 91% of them seen once, and the ten largest clones take roughly 0.99%. The specimen comprised peripheral blood, sampled on day 0 of AZD1222 vaccination. These receptors all come from an adult in good health.

This clone has just one count. This chain uses TRBV6-4 with TRBJ1-1; tentative D call: TRBD1 (5 bases). Between the trimmed V and J ends, which lost 6 bases and 3 bases, there was a span of 17 bases. CDR3 length equals 15 residues. CDR1 and CDR2 (germline): MRHNA, SNTAGT. The CDR3 protein is CASRVGGMGDTEAFF. The CDR3 nucleotides read TGTGCCAGCAGGGTTGGGGGAATGGGGGACACTGAAGCTTTCTTT.

CDR3 bases: TGTGCCATCAGTGAGTCGAGGGTATTTGGCACTGAAGCTTTCTTT. It translates to CAISESRVFGTEAFF. This sequence joins TRBV10-3 and TRBJ1-1; no reliable D call. Between the trimmed V and J ends, which lost 0 bases and 4 bases, there was a span of 12 bases. This CDR3 region has 15 residues. Germline V gene lookup returns CDR1 ENHRY and CDR2 SYGVKD.

The rearrangement links TRBV19 to TRBJ2-5; no definite D call. This CDR3 is 15 amino acids long. Germline CDR1 and CDR2: LNHDA and SQIVND (reference sequence). V gave up 0 bases and J gave up 4 bases, with 12 bases separating them. CDR3 sequence (DNA): TGTGCCAGTAGTATAGATGCCAGAGCCGCAGAGACCCAGTACTTC. As protein: CASSIDARAAETQYF.

The chain couples TRBV7-2 to TRBJ2-7; TRBD1 aligns across 7 bases. Germline CDR1 is SGHTA and CDR2 is FQGNSA. CDR3 size: 15 residues. V lost 5 bases, J lost 2 bases, and 9 bases stayed unmatched. The CDR3 DNA is TGTGCCAGCAGCGCGAGACAGGGAGAGGCCTACGAGCAGTACTTC. The encoded protein is CASSARQGEAYEQYF.

This chain connects TRBV11-2 to TRBJ2-5; 7 bases align to TRBD2. CDR3 length: 17 residues. V lost 5 bases and J lost 1; bases outside the gene matches: 13. Germline V gives CDR1 SGHAT, CDR2 FQNNGV. CDR3 DNA: TGTGCCAGCAGCGCCGTCGGCGGGGGAGAGATCCAAGAGACCCAGTACTTC. The encoded protein is CASSAVGGGEIQETQYF.

The CDR3 region has the DNA TGTGCCAGCAGCTTAGCGATGGCAGGTCTTAGCAATCAGCCCCAGCATTTT. Its protein product is CASSLAMAGLSNQPQHF. The chain links TRBV7-8 to TRBJ1-5; D remains ambiguous. This CDR3 has 17 amino acids. Germline CDR1 is SGHVS and CDR2 is FQNEAQ. Trimming pared 0 bases from V and 0 bases from J, leaving 12 bases between.

This clone was seen once. The chain couples TRBV28 to TRBJ2-2; D perhaps matches TRBD2 (6 bases). V lost 7 bases to trimming and J lost 1 base, with 19 bases between them. Germline CDR1 MDHEN, CDR2 SYDVKM. This CDR3 has 17 residues. The CDR3 DNA is TGTGCCAGCACCCTGGGCCCGAGACTAGGGAACACCGGGGAGCTGTTTTTT. This translates into CASTLGPRLGNTGELFF.

V is TRBV10-1 and J is TRBJ1-1, with D uncertain. CDR3 length: 12 amino acids. Deletions cut 3 bases from V and 4 bases from J, with 6 bases between. The germline V gene encodes CDR1 WNHNN and CDR2 SYGVQD (reference sequence). CDR3 sequence: CASSDGFTEAFF. The CDR3 DNA reads TGCGCCAGCAGTGACGGGTTCACTGAAGCTTTCTTT.

This rearrangement joins TRBV19 to TRBJ2-1; the match to TRBD2 covers 10 bases. The CDR3 extends over 15 amino acids. Germline V CDR1 and CDR2: LNHDA, SQIVND (reference sequence). V was pared by 4 bases and J by 6 bases, with 6 bases of the junction left unmatched. The CDR3 loop is CASSTLAGDPNEQFF. The CDR3 DNA is TGTGCCAGTAGTACGCTAGCGGGAGATCCCAATGAGCAGTTCTTC. The whole variable domain, filled in from reference TRBV19 and TRBJ2-1, reads DGGITQSPKYLFRKEGQNVTLSCEQNLNHDAMYWYRQDPGQGLRLIYYSQIVNDFQKGDIAEGYSVSREKKESFPLTVTSAQKNPTAFYLCASSTLAGDPNEQFFGPGTRLTVL.

This chain uses TRBV7-3 with TRBJ1-1; D unresolved. The CDR3 extends over 15 amino acids. The germline V gene has CDR1 SGHTA and CDR2 FQGTGA. The V gene lost 2 bases and the J gene lost 0 bases, with 10 bases spanning the gap. This CDR3 is CASSLRAGMNTEAFF. DNA for the CDR3: TGTGCCAGCAGCTTACGGGCTGGGATGAACACTGAAGCTTTCTTT.

There are a few counts of this clone. The chain joins TRBV19 to TRBJ1-1; tentative D call: TRBD1 (5 bases). The CDR3 sequence is 13 residues long. The germline gives CDR1 LNHDA, CDR2 SQIVND (reference sequence). Trimming cost V 9 bases and J 0 bases, with 11 bases left between them. The CDR3 spells CASMAGLNTEAFF. CDR3 sequence (DNA): TGTGCCAGCATGGCAGGGCTGAACACTGAAGCTTTCTTT.

The chain is built from TRBV7-9 and TRBJ1-1; 9 bases align to TRBD1. There are 17 residues in the CDR3. Germline V gene data show CDR1 as SEHNR and CDR2 as FQNEAQ (reference sequence). Germline trimming cut 1 base from V and 3 bases from J; bases unmatched to any gene: 9. Here the CDR3 DNA reads TGTGCCAGCAGCTTAGAGGGGACAGGGCGGATGGACACTGAAGCTTTCTTT. The encoded protein is CASSLEGTGRMDTEAFF.

A single count supports this clone. This rearrangement joins TRBV13 to TRBJ1-4; 9 bases align to TRBD1. CDR3 length: 16 amino acids. Trimming took 3 bases from V and 8 from J; bases not matched to a gene: 10. Germline V gene lookup returns CDR1 PRHDT and CDR2 FYEKMQ (reference sequence). CDR3 protein: CASSFGIQGAEEKLFF. The CDR3 DNA reads as TGTGCCAGCAGCTTCGGGATACAGGGGGCTGAAGAAAAACTGTTTTTT. Based on the CDR3 plus reference TRBV13 and TRBJ1-4, the full variable domain is AAGVIQSPRHLIKEKRETATLKCYPIPRHDTVYWYQQGPGQDPQFLISFYEKMQSDKGSIPDRFSAQQFSDYHSELNMSSLELGDSALYFCASSFGIQGAEEKLFFGSGTQLSVL.

CDR3 DNA sequence: TGTGCCAGCAGCCAAGTACCACGGGGGCTGAGCACAGATACGCAGTATTTT. Translating gives CASSQVPRGLSTDTQYF. V is TRBV4-2 and J is TRBJ2-3, with D perhaps matching TRBD1 or TRBD2 (6 bases each). Germline V gives CDR1 LGHNA, CDR2 YNFKEQ. This CDR3 region has 17 residues. V lost 1 base and J lost 0, with 14 bases in between.

The genes are TRBV6-6 and TRBJ1-1; D perhaps matches TRBD1 (6 bases). The CDR3 extends over 15 amino acids. Germline V gene data show CDR1 as MNHNY and CDR2 as SVGAGI (reference sequence). Trimming left V 4 bases short and J 1 base short, with 13 bases between. The CDR3 sequence: CASSFKTGRNTEAFF. CDR3 bases: TGTGCCAGCAGTTTTAAAACAGGGAGGAACACTGAAGCTTTCTTT.

This clone was observed a handful of times. V is TRBV18 and J is TRBJ1-6; possibly TRBD1 for D (6 bases). CDR3 length: 15 residues. The germline V gene has CDR1 KGHSH and CDR2 LQKENI. Between the trimmed V and J ends, which lost 0 bases and 5 bases, there was a span of 8 bases. The CDR3 sequence is CASSPPGGNNSPLHF. Written as DNA, the CDR3 is TGTGCCAGCTCACCACCGGGGGGCAATAATTCACCCCTCCACTTT.

V gene TRBV9 combines with J gene TRBJ2-3; possibly TRBD1 or TRBD2 for D (5 bases each). Germline assignment: CDR1 SGDLS and CDR2 YYNGEE. V dropped 3 bases and J dropped 2 bases, with 10 bases sitting between them. There are 14 residues in the CDR3. The CDR3 loop is CASSAGGPTDTQYF. For the CDR3, the DNA is TGTGCCAGCAGCGCTGGGGGACCCACAGATACGCAGTATTTT.

The genes are TRBV3-1 (or the pseudogene TRBV3-2) and TRBJ1-5, with D tentatively TRBD1 (6 bases). Germline CDR1 is LGHDT and CDR2 is YNNKEL (reference sequence). The CDR3 consists of 13 residues. The V end was cut by 1 base, the J end by 15 bases, with 16 bases between. The CDR3 DNA reads TGTGCCAGCAGCCAAGTTTTCAGGGGCCCGGGGCATTTT. It translates to CASSQVFRGPGHF.

The J gene is TRBJ2-1, the V gene TRBV7-3; D is unclear. CDR1 SGHTA and CDR2 FQGTGA come from the germline V gene. V lost 2 bases to trimming and J lost 6 bases, with 14 bases between them. The CDR3 has 15 residues. The CDR3 here is CASSLFSSSFNEQFF. CDR3 nucleotide sequence: TGTGCCAGCAGCTTATTTTCGTCGAGCTTCAATGAGCAGTTCTTC.

The DNA of the CDR3 is TGCAGCGCGGGTTGGAATCAGCCCCAGCATTTT. This translates into CSAGWNQPQHF. V usage is TRBV29-1 and J usage is TRBJ1-5; no firm D call. The germline V gene has CDR1 SQVTM and CDR2 ANQGSEA. The V and J ends lost 7 bases and 4 bases respectively, with 8 bases between them. The CDR3 extends over 11 amino acids.

The rearrangement uses TRBV9 and TRBJ1-2; 7 bases fit TRBD1. The CDR3 contains 14 residues. The J segment lost 4 bases and the V segment lost 0 bases, leaving 3 bases of the junction unmatched. Germline-derived CDR1 and CDR2 are SGDLS and YYNGEE. The CDR3 region is CASSVGQGVYGYTF. In nucleotides, the CDR3 is TGTGCCAGCAGCGTAGGTCAGGGGGTCTATGGCTACACCTTC.

The chain joins TRBV10-3 to TRBJ2-7; TRBD2 is a possible D gene (5 bases). The germline CDR1 and CDR2 sequences are ENHRY and SYGVKD. This CDR3 spans 14 amino acids. The germline V and J ends were trimmed by 2 bases and 9 bases, with 17 bases remaining between them. In DNA, the CDR3 is TGTGCCATCAGTGAGATTGAACGGGGAAAGGGGCAGTACTTC. Its protein product is CAISEIERGKGQYF.

The chain joins TRBV9 to TRBJ2-7; 14 bases line up with TRBD2. The CDR3 is 18 amino acids. CDR1 and CDR2 (germline): SGDLS, YYNGEE. V trimming: 3 bases; J trimming: 3 bases; junction bases outside the gene matches: 11. CDR3 sequence: CASSAGLAGEGWVYEQYF. The CDR3 region has the DNA TGTGCCAGCAGCGCGGGACTAGCGGGAGAGGGCTGGGTCTACGAGCAGTACTTC.

The chain has TRBV7-2 and TRBJ2-3; D is perhaps TRBD2 (5 bases). Germline V gene sequence: CDR1 SGHTA, CDR2 FQGNSA. CDR3 size: 14 residues. V dropped 0 bases and J dropped 5 bases, with 9 bases sitting between them. The CDR3 sequence is CASSLAGSGDTQYF. CDR3 nucleotides: TGTGCCAGCAGCTTAGCAGGGAGTGGAGATACGCAGTATTTT.

The chain couples TRBV25-1 to TRBJ2-7, with D perhaps matching TRBD1 (5 bases). Between the trimmed V and J ends, which lost 1 base and 1 base, there was a span of 8 bases. The CDR3 runs 14 residues. Per germline, CDR1 MGHDK and CDR2 SYGVNS. This CDR3 is CASSELGRSYEQYF. The CDR3, as DNA: TGTGCCAGCAGTGAATTGGGGCGATCCTACGAGCAGTACTTC.

J is TRBJ1-2 and V is TRBV4-1; D is unclear. Trimming took off 0 bases at V and 10 bases at J, with 12 bases between the two ends. Per the germline V gene, CDR1 is MGHRA and CDR2 is YSYEKL. This CDR3 comprises 13 residues. The CDR3 reads CASSQDLSTVYTF. The CDR3 nucleotides read TGCGCCAGCAGCCAAGATCTTAGTACCGTCTACACCTTC.

The chain joins TRBV7-2 to TRBJ1-1, with D tentatively TRBD1 (5 bases). Per the germline V gene, CDR1 is SGHTA and CDR2 is FQGNSA. Trimming took off 5 bases at V and 4 bases at J, with 14 bases between the two ends. The CDR3 sequence is 14 residues long. The CDR3 bases are TGTGCCAGCAGCCGGCAGGGCGAGGGCACTGAAGCTTTCTTT. Its translation is CASSRQGEGTEAFF.